A selection of T cell receptor beta chains follows, all from one sample in a study of blood T cell repertoires in COVID-19. This table comes from immunoSEQ multiplex PCR, and its TCRdb copy is limited to in-frame clones, with some not included. This table has fewer than 40,000 clones, around 85% appearing once. Sequencing input: peripheral blood. The receptors come from a woman of 80 years or more with active or convalescent COVID-19. The CDR3 runs from the conserved cysteine through the conserved F or W. Fields, in order: CDR3 length, D gene, clone size, V gene, J gene, CDR3 protein, CDR3 DNA. D genes are given only for firm matches. Clone sizes are given selectively: once, few, many, or a class where the clone is expanded.

>16|TRBD1|NA|TRBV7-3|TRBJ1-2
CASSLGTVAPIYGYTF
TGTGCCAGCAGCTTGGGGACAGTCGCCCCCATCTATGGCTACACCTTC
>16|TRBD1|NA|TRBV9|TRBJ1-3
CASSTSGTGGGNTIYF
TGTGCCAGCAGCACCTCCGGGACAGGGGGCGGAAACACCATATATTTT
>17|TRBD2|once|TRBV5-1|TRBJ2-1
CASSFDSGSGSYNEQFF
TGCGCCAGCAGCTTCGATAGCGGGTCCGGCTCCTACAATGAGCAGTTCTTC
>13|NA|NA|TRBV6-4|TRBJ1-6
CASSDWAGSPLHF
TGTGCCAGCAGTGATTGGGCCGGTTCACCCCTCCACTTT
>14|NA|NA|TRBV27|TRBJ1-2
CASRQGHRFNGYTF
TGTGCCAGCCGTCAAGGTCACAGATTTAATGGCTACACCTTC
>15|TRBD2|NA|TRBV9|TRBJ2-3
CASSVHGGNTDTQYF
TGTGCCAGCAGCGTCCACGGGGGGAACACAGATACGCAGTATTTT
>14|NA|NA|TRBV6-5|TRBJ1-5
CASSYAGAGQPQHF
TGTGCCAGCAGTTACGCAGGGGCAGGACAGCCCCAGCATTTT
>16|TRBD2|NA|TRBV7-3|TRBJ2-2
CASSPRLAGYTGELFF
TGTGCCAGCAGCCCGCGGCTAGCGGGTTACACCGGGGAGCTGTTTTTT
>14|NA|NA|TRBV6-5|TRBJ2-5
CASSRGLVQETQYF
TGTGCCAGCAGCCGAGGGCTGGTCCAAGAGACCCAGTACTTC
>14|NA|once|TRBV19|TRBJ2-7
CASDTGDNPYEQYF
TGTGCCAGCGATACCGGGGACAACCCCTACGAGCAGTACTTC
>15|NA|NA|TRBV27|TRBJ1-4
CASKPSAGANEKLFF
TGTGCCAGCAAACCCTCGGCAGGGGCAAATGAAAAACTGTTTTTT
>15|NA|NA|TRBV5-1|TRBJ2-1
CASSRTTGEYNEQFF
TGCGCCAGCAGCCGGACGACAGGAGAGTACAATGAGCAGTTCTTC
>16|TRBD1|once|TRBV10-2|TRBJ1-6
CASSEPTGGNQSPLHF
TGCGCCAGCAGTGAACCGACAGGGGGGAATCAATCACCCCTCCACTTT
>15|NA|NA|TRBV16|TRBJ1-2
CASSQSPLPGYGYTF
TGTGCCAGCAGCCAATCGCCACTTCCTGGCTATGGCTACACCTTC
>13|NA|NA|TRBV9|TRBJ2-3
CASSVHRADTQYF
TGTGCCAGCAGCGTCCACCGGGCAGATACGCAGTATTTT
>13|TRBD1|once|TRBV29-1|TRBJ1-1
CSVGTGVNTEAFF
TGCAGCGTTGGCACAGGGGTAAACACTGAAGCTTTCTTT
>12|TRBD1|NA|TRBV7-3|TRBJ2-1
CASSLHGQDPFF
TGTGCCAGCAGCTTACACGGACAGGATCCGTTCTTC